A single sample is the source of the 8 T cell receptor beta chains below, sequenced in a study of control samples from healthy donors and cancer patients. The table came from immunoSEQ multiplex PCR; TCRdb's copy has only in-frame clones and leaves some out. The sample records more than 75,000 clones, roughly 90% being singletons. Specimen: PBMCs. The receptors originated from a woman aged 60-75 years with head and neck cancer.

The V gene is TRBV11-2, the J gene TRBJ2-2; D gene unclear. The CDR3 length is 15 residues. Germline CDR1 reads SGHAT; CDR2 reads FQNNGV. V shed 1 base and J shed 1 base, with 7 bases lying between them. The CDR3 DNA is TGTGCCAGCAGCTTAGGGGTCAGGAACACCGGGGAGCTGTTTTTT. It codes for CASSLGVRNTGELFF.

This chain uses TRBV30 with TRBJ2-5, with 9 bases that match TRBD2. The V gene's germline CDR1 is GTSNPN and CDR2 SVGIG (reference sequence). This CDR3 comprises 17 residues. Trimming took 3 bases from V and 4 from J; bases not matched to a gene: 15. The CDR3 sequence is CAWSLGVAGGGRETQYF. DNA for the CDR3: TGTGCCTGGAGCCTTGGGGTGGCGGGAGGGGGGCGAGAGACCCAGTACTTC.

This chain joins TRBV12-3 or TRBV12-4 and TRBJ1-5; D unclear. Trimming pared 5 bases from V and 4 bases from J, leaving 9 bases between. This CDR3 has 13 amino acids. The CDR3 bases are TGTGCCAGCAGTCGAGGAAAAAATCAGCCCCAGCATTTT. Protein: CASSRGKNQPQHF.

J is TRBJ1-1 and V is TRBV3-1 (or the pseudogene TRBV3-2); D ambiguous. The germline V gene encodes CDR1 LGHDT and CDR2 YNNKEL (reference sequence). V lost 1 base to trimming and J lost 1 base, with 4 bases between them. CDR3 length: 13 amino acids. CDR3 DNA sequence: TGTGCCAGCAGCCAAGCGGCGAACACTGAAGCTTTCTTT. Protein product: CASSQAANTEAFF.

The chain joins TRBV5-5 to TRBJ1-1; D is perhaps TRBD1 (5 bases). This CDR3 contains 14 residues. Germline CDR1 SGHKS, CDR2 YYEKEE (reference sequence). V was cut by 1 base and J by 1 base, with 8 bases left in between. This CDR3 is CASSLSTANTEAFF. The DNA of the CDR3 is TGTGCCAGCAGCTTGTCGACAGCGAACACTGAAGCTTTCTTT.

In this sample, this clone turned up once. The gene calls are TRBV3-1 (or the pseudogene TRBV3-2) and TRBJ2-7; 9 positions agree with TRBD2. The CDR3 is 15 amino acids. The V gene end was trimmed by 1 base and the J gene end by 5 bases; junction bases not matched to a gene: 6. The germline CDR1 and CDR2 sequences are LGHDT and YNNKEL (reference sequence). The CDR3 reads CASSQGIAGVHEQYF. The DNA of the CDR3 is TGTGCCAGCAGCCAAGGGATAGCGGGAGTTCACGAGCAGTACTTC.

The J gene is TRBJ1-1, the V gene TRBV7-9; TRBD1 is a possible D gene (5 bases). The germline CDR1 and CDR2 sequences are SEHNR and FQNEAQ (reference sequence). The CDR3 is made up of 15 amino acids. V was trimmed by 7 bases and J by 7 bases, leaving 22 bases between them. In DNA form, the CDR3 reads TGTGCCAGCATTTTCAGTTCCCTGGACACGGATGAAGCTTTCTTT. Translation gives CASIFSSLDTDEAFF.

The gene calls are TRBV12-3 or TRBV12-4 and TRBJ1-1; D is unclear. The germline V and J ends were trimmed by 6 bases and 6 bases, with 11 bases remaining between them. CDR3 length: 12 amino acids. The CDR3: CASSYDVAEAFF. For the CDR3, the DNA is TGTGCCAGCAGCTACGACGTGGCTGAAGCTTTCTTT.